The rows below give T cell receptor beta chains drawn from one sample of a study of stem cell transplantation in POMP-related autoinflammatory disease. Clones were read by immunoSEQ multiplex PCR, and TCRdb kept only the in-frame ones, dropping some. The sample shows some 26,000 clones, approximately 85% of them seen only once. The material sequenced was CD4+ T cells from PBMCs, taken before stem cell transplantation. Receptors were obtained from a human donor with POMP-related autoinflammation and immune dysregulation (PRAID). The CDR3 runs from the conserved cysteine through the conserved F or W. The order of the fields is D gene, V gene, J gene, clone size, CDR3 protein, CDR3 DNA. D genes are given only for firm matches. Clone size, where shown, is once, few, many, or a class for clones that have expanded.

>TRBD1|TRBV2|TRBJ1-1|few
CASSESRGEAFF
TGTGCCAGCAGTGAATCCAGGGGGGAGGCTTTCTTT
>TRBD1|TRBV11-2|TRBJ1-2|.
CASSEWDGTGRGYTF
TGTGCCAGCAGCGAATGGGACGGGACAGGGAGGGGCTACACCTTC
>.|TRBV19|TRBJ1-2|.
CASSIDLTRRGYTF
TGTGCCAGTAGTATAGATCTGACTAGAAGAGGCTACACCTTC
>.|TRBV9|TRBJ2-3|.
CASSVTLDQTSTDTQYF
TGTGCCAGCAGCGTAACCCTGGATCAAACTAGCACAGATACGCAGTATTTT
>.|TRBV6-5|TRBJ2-5|.
CASSYSWSRGETQYF
TGTGCCAGCAGTTACTCGTGGAGTAGAGGAGAGACCCAGTACTTC
>TRBD2|TRBV6-6|TRBJ2-7|.
CATRRQRDSYEQYF
TGTGCCACCAGGCGGCAGCGGGATAGTTACGAGCAGTACTTC
>.|TRBV19|TRBJ2-3|.
CASSRGHTQYF
TGTGCCAGTAGTCGGGGCCATACGCAGTATTTT
>TRBD1|TRBV27|TRBJ1-2|.
CASSLGSPDRGDGYTF
TGTGCCAGCAGTTTAGGGTCCCCGGACAGGGGCGATGGCTACACCTTC
>TRBD2|TRBV27|TRBJ2-7|.
CASSKGQPGLAGEYRNEQYF
TGTGCCAGCAGTAAGGGCCAGCCCGGACTAGCGGGAGAGTATCGCAACGAGCAGTACTTC
>.|TRBV2|TRBJ1-1|.
CASSEAPGGLGEAFF
TGTGCCAGCAGTGAAGCCCCGGGGGGGCTCGGTGAAGCTTTCTTT
>TRBD2|TRBV5-1|TRBJ2-1|.
CASSSPPYFGSSGRAGKFF
TGCGCCAGCAGCTCTCCCCCCTACTTCGGGAGTAGCGGGAGGGCCGGGAAGTTCTTC
>.|TRBV30|TRBJ1-2|.
CAWSGTEPSYGYTF
TGTGCCTGGAGTGGGACAGAACCCTCCTATGGCTACACCTTC
>TRBD2|TRBV10-1|TRBJ2-1|.
CASSEFLAGGLEEVQFF
TGCGCCAGCAGTGAGTTTTTAGCGGGAGGGTTAGAGGAGGTGCAGTTCTTC
>.|TRBV4-2|TRBJ2-4|.
CASSLYPRAVRSENIQYF
TGTGCCAGCAGCTTGTACCCTCGAGCGGTTCGCTCCGAAAACATTCAGTACTTC
>TRBD2|TRBV5-1|TRBJ2-1|.
CASSPSTSGGNRPSYNEQFF
TGCGCCAGCAGCCCGTCGACTAGCGGGGGGAATCGCCCCTCCTACAATGAGCAGTTCTTC
>TRBD2|TRBV6-1|TRBJ2-3|.
CASSGRTSGKGADTQYF
TGTGCCAGCAGTGGACGGACTAGCGGGAAGGGGGCAGATACGCAGTATTTT
>.|TRBV2|TRBJ1-4|.
CAEITQGSGLFF
TGTGCCGAAATAACACAGGGTAGCGGACTGTTTTTT
>TRBD2|TRBV4-1|TRBJ2-3|.
CASSQGPPRGGGADTQYF
TGCGCCAGCAGCCAAGGCCCGCCACGGGGCGGGGGGGCCGATACGCAGTATTTT
>.|TRBV28|TRBJ1-5|.
CASSETGGAIQPQHF
TGTGCCAGCAGTGAAACGGGGGGGGCGATTCAGCCCCAGCATTTT
>.|TRBV6-5|TRBJ1-1|.
CASRHRVGTTEAFF
TGTGCCAGCAGGCACAGGGTAGGGACCACTGAAGCTTTCTTT
>.|TRBV27|TRBJ2-7|.
CASARGSRSYEQYF
TGTGCCAGCGCTAGAGGCAGCCGTTCCTACGAGCAGTACTTC
>.|TRBV18|TRBJ2-3|.
CASSPAGRTDTQYF
TGTGCCAGCTCTCCCGCGGGGCGCACAGATACGCAGTATTTT
>TRBD2|TRBV25-1|TRBJ2-5|.
CASSGGSSGAWIETQYF
TGTGCCAGCAGTGGGGGATCGAGCGGGGCATGGATAGAGACCCAGTACTTC
>TRBD2|TRBV6-4|TRBJ2-7|.
CASSAELAGEQYF
TGTGCCAGCAGTGCCGAACTAGCGGGCGAGCAGTACTTC
>.|TRBV19|TRBJ1-2|few
CASSTHGQPAIYGYTF
TGTGCCAGTAGTACCCACGGACAGCCGGCCATCTATGGCTACACCTTC
>.|TRBV5-1|TRBJ2-6|.
CASRPPGANVLTF
TGCGCCAGCAGGCCGCCTGGGGCCAACGTCCTGACTTTC
>TRBD1|TRBV14|TRBJ2-7|few
CASSPSPGTGGTYEQYF
TGTGCCAGCAGCCCCTCCCCCGGGACAGGGGGCACCTACGAGCAGTACTTC
>.|TRBV15|TRBJ1-1|.
CATNHATTTNTEAFF
TGTGCCACCAACCATGCGACAACTACGAACACTGAAGCTTTCTTT
>.|TRBV7-9|TRBJ2-1|.
CASSLIRGRSYNEQFF
TGTGCCAGCAGCTTAATCCGGGGGCGCTCCTACAATGAGCAGTTCTTC
>TRBD2|TRBV5-1|TRBJ2-3|.
CASSLASFFRGGSDTQYF
TGCGCCAGCAGCTTGGCTTCTTTCTTCCGGGGGGGCTCAGATACGCAGTATTTT
>.|TRBV30|TRBJ2-7|.
CAWSVTGYEQYF
TGTGCCTGGAGTGTAACAGGCTACGAGCAGTACTTC
>TRBD2|TRBV28|TRBJ2-2|.
CASSLWRGRSGELFF
TGTGCCAGCAGTTTATGGCGCGGGAGGTCCGGGGAGCTGTTTTTT
>.|TRBV6-1|TRBJ2-7|.
CASSPGLSAHEQYF
TGTGCCAGCAGTCCCGGACTATCGGCACACGAGCAGTACTTC
>.|TRBV5-4|TRBJ1-6|few
CASSLFTANSPLHF
TGTGCCAGCAGCTTGTTTACAGCTAATTCACCCCTCCACTTT
>.|TRBV5-1|TRBJ1-1|.
CASSLVSGVNTEAFF
TGCGCCAGCAGCTTGGTCTCGGGGGTAAACACTGAAGCTTTCTTT
>.|TRBV6-5|TRBJ1-5|.
CASRNGGSNQPQHF
TGTGCCAGCAGAAACGGGGGGAGCAATCAGCCCCAGCATTTT
>.|TRBV14|TRBJ2-2|.
CASSQGRGTGELFF
TGTGCCAGCAGCCAGGGCAGAGGGACCGGGGAGCTGTTTTTT
>TRBD2|TRBV7-2|TRBJ2-1|.
CASSTGTSGYNEQFF
TGTGCCAGCAGCACCGGGACTAGCGGTTACAATGAGCAGTTCTTC
>TRBD2|TRBV10-3|TRBJ2-1|.
CASIPSGTNEQFF
TGTGCCAGCATTCCTAGCGGTACCAATGAGCAGTTCTTC
>.|TRBV5-6|TRBJ2-1|once
CASSLSPVVYNEQFF
TGTGCCAGCAGCTTGAGTCCAGTAGTCTACAATGAGCAGTTCTTC
>.|TRBV4-1|TRBJ2-2|.
CASSLQFFGGQGGELFF
.
>.|TRBV27|TRBJ2-5|.
CASSLSSKPETQYF
TGTGCCAGCAGTTTATCGTCCAAGCCAGAGACCCAGTACTTC
>.|TRBV5-1|TRBJ2-7|.
CASSFWESLYEQYF
TGCGCCAGCAGCTTCTGGGAGTCTCTATACGAGCAGTACTTC
>.|TRBV5-4|TRBJ1-4|.
CASSFDLNEKLFF
TGTGCCAGCAGCTTTGACCTTAATGAAAAACTGTTTTTT
>.|TRBV25-1|TRBJ2-2|.
CASSEVGVWTGELFF
TGTGCCAGCAGTGAAGTGGGGGTATGGACCGGGGAGCTGTTTTTT
>.|TRBV2|TRBJ1-1|.
CASRRQQHDRGAFF
TGTGCCAGCAGAAGGCAACAACACGATCGAGGAGCTTTCTTT